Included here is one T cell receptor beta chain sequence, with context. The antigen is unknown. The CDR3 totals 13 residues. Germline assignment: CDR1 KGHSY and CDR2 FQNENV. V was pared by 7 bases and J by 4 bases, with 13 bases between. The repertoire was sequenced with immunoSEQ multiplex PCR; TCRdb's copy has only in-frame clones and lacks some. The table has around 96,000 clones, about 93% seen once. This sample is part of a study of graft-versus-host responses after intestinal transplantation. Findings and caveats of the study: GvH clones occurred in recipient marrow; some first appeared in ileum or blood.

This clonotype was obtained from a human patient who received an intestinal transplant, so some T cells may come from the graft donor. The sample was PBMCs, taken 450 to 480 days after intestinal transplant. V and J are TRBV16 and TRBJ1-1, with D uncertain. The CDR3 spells CASITGVGTEAFF. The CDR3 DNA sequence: TGTGCCAGCATCACCGGGGTGGGCACTGAAGCTTTCTTT.